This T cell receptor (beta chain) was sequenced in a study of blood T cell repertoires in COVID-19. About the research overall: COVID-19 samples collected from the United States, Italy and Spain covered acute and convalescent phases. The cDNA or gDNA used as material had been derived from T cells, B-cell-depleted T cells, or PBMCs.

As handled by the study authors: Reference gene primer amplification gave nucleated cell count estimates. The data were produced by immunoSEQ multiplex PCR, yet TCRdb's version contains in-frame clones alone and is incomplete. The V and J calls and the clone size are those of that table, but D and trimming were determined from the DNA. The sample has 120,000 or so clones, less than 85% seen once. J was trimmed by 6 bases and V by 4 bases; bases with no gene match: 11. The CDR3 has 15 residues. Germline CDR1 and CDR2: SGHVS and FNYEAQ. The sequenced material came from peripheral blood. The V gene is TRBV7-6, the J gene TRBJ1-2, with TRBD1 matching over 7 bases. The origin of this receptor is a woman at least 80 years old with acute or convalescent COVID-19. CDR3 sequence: CASSSRDSYPDGYTF. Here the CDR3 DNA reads TGTGCCAGCAGCTCCCGGGACAGTTATCCGGATGGCTACACCTTC.